The present T cell receptor beta chain was sequenced within a study of shared clonotypes between healthy human individuals. Across the study: Per-donor plates numbered three CD4 naive, three CD4 memory, two CD8 naive and one CD8 memory.

The method was immunoSEQ multiplex PCR; TCRdb's version includes in-frame clones alone and lacks a portion of them. The profile shows 850,000 to 1,200,000 clones, more than 65% of them singletons. The CDR3 runs to 13 residues. The V end was cut by 5 bases, the J end by 5 bases, with 10 bases between. CDR1 is SGHAT and CDR2 is FQNNGV in the germline V gene. Notes on the study in general: Generally, naive subsets came out with larger estimated richness than memory subsets. Generation probabilities of non-shared clonotypes were lower (relative to those shared by all four donors).

With regard to this clone: The antigen remains undetermined. The same CDR3 can be traced to other DNA sequences in this sample.

The V and J genes are TRBV11-2 and TRBJ1-5; D unclear. Sequenced: memory CD4+ T cells sorted from blood. This sample's subset: CD45RA-negative fraction. This TCR was sampled from a man aged 18 to 35 in good health. The CDR3 region has the DNA TGTGCCAGCAGCCCGGGCTTAGATCAGCCCCAGCATTTT. This gives the protein CASSPGLDQPQHF. Filled out from reference TRBV11-2 and TRBJ1-5, the complete variable domain reads EAGVAQSPRYKIIEKRQSVAFWCNPISGHATLYWYQQILGQGPKLLIQFQNNGVVDDSQLPKDRFSAERLKGVDSTLKIQPAKLEDSAVYLCASSPGLDQPQHFGDGTRLSIL.